The 8 T cell receptor beta chains below all came from one sample that was sequenced in a study of blood T cell repertoires in COVID-19. This table comes from immunoSEQ multiplex PCR, and its TCRdb copy is limited to in-frame clones, with some not included. The table lists about 300,000 clones, nearly 90% of them singletons, with 2.9% in the top ten. Material: PBMCs or T cells enriched from blood (not recorded which). The receptor set was obtained from a woman between 50 and 59 years old who had been exposed to COVID-19.

The chain uses TRBV7-2 and TRBJ1-3, with 10 bases that match TRBD1. V lost 5 bases, J lost 1 base, and 8 bases stayed unmatched. The germline V gene encodes CDR1 SGHTA and CDR2 FQGNSA. CDR3 length: 17 residues. The CDR3 bases are TGTGCCAGCAGCCGCGAACCGGGACAGGGGTCTGGAAACACCATATATTTT. This sequence encodes CASSREPGQGSGNTIYF.

A remark on this clone: This CDR3 is also generated by other DNA sequences in the sample. V gene TRBV28 combines with J gene TRBJ1-2, with D perhaps matching TRBD1 (6 bases). CDR1 is MDHEN and CDR2 is SYDVKM in the germline V gene. The CDR3 spans 14 residues. V shed 3 bases and J shed 5 bases, with 13 bases lying between them. This chain's CDR3 is CASSLGQGIYGYTF. The CDR3 nucleotides are TGTGCCAGCAGTTTGGGGCAGGGGATTTATGGCTACACCTTC.

This clone came up a few times. CDR3 residues: CASSQDRVTYGYTF. The CDR3 nucleotides are TGTGCCAGCAGCCAAGACAGGGTTACCTATGGCTACACCTTC. The genes are TRBV3-1 (or the pseudogene TRBV3-2) and TRBJ1-2; maybe TRBD1 (5 bases). Between the trimmed V and J ends, which lost 0 bases and 4 bases, there was a span of 9 bases. This CDR3 contains 14 residues. The germline V gene has CDR1 LGHDT and CDR2 YNNKEL (reference sequence).

CDR3 protein: CASVDRGSNSPLHF. CDR3 nucleotides: TGTGCCAGCGTTGACAGGGGATCGAATTCACCCCTCCACTTT. The chain uses TRBV6-5 and TRBJ1-6, with 8 positions matching TRBD1. V was clipped by 8 bases and J by 7 bases; unmatched bases: 7. From germline, CDR1 is MNHEY and CDR2 SVGAGI. This CDR3 is built from 14 residues.

A single count supports this clone. This rearrangement joins TRBV18 to TRBJ1-4; 10 nucleotides agree with TRBD1. The germline CDR1 and CDR2 sequences are KGHSH and LQKENI. With 5 bases clipped from V and 7 bases from J, the junction kept 7 bases outside the gene matches. The CDR3 sequence is 15 residues long. CDR3 amino acids: CASSAWDRGSEKLFF. CDR3 bases: TGTGCCAGCTCAGCCTGGGACAGGGGAAGTGAAAAACTGTTTTTT.

The chain combines TRBV27 with TRBJ2-5; TRBD2 might be the D (6 bases). V was pared by 6 bases and J by 4 bases, with 12 bases between. Germline V gene data show CDR1 as MNHEY and CDR2 as SMNVEV (reference sequence). The CDR3 totals 13 residues. CDR3 protein: CASSFSGLETQYF. CDR3 nucleotides: TGTGCCAGCAGCTTCAGCGGGTTAGAGACCCAGTACTTC.

The CDR3 nucleotides are TGTGCCAGTAGTATAGACTCAGTGAACACTGAAGCTTTCTTT. This gives the protein CASSIDSVNTEAFF. The chain is built from TRBV19 and TRBJ1-1; no definite D call. CDR3 length: 14 amino acids. Trimming pared 0 bases from V and 0 bases from J, leaving 5 bases between. Germline CDR1 reads LNHDA; CDR2 reads SQIVND (reference sequence).

This sequence joins TRBV27 and TRBJ1-2; D not resolved. There are 15 residues in the CDR3. Trimming stripped 6 bases from V and 1 base from J, with 15 bases between. In germline, CDR1 is MNHEY, CDR2 SMNVEV (reference sequence). For the CDR3, the DNA is TGTGCCAGCAGCTTGATGGGCACTAGTAACTATGGCTACACCTTC. Protein product: CASSLMGTSNYGYTF.